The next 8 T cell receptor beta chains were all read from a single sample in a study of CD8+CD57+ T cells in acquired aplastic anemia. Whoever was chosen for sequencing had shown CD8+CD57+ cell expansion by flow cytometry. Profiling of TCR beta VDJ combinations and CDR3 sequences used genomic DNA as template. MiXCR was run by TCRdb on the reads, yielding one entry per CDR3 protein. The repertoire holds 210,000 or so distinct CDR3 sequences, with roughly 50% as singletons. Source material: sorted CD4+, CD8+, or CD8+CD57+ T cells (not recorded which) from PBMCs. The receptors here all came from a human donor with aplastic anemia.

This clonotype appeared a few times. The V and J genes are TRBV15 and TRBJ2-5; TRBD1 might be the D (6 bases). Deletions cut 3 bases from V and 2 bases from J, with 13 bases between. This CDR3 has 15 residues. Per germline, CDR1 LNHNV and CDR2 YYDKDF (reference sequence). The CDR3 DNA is TGTGCCACCAGCAGGTATCTGACAGGACAAGAGACCCAGTACTTC. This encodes CATSRYLTGQETQYF.

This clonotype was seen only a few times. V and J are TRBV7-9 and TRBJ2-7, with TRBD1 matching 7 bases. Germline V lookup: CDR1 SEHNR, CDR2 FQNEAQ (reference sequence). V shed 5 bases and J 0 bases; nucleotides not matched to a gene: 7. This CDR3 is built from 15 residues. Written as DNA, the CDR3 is TGTGCCAGCAGCGACCGGGACAGACTCTCCTACGAGCAGTACTTC. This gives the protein CASSDRDRLSYEQYF.

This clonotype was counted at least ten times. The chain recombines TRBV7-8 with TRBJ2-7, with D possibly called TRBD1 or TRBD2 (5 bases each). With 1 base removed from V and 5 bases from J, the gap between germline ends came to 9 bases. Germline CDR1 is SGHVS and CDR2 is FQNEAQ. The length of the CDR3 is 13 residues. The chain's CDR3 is CASSLDRGHEQYF. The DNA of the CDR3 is TGTGCCAGCAGCTTAGATCGGGGCCACGAGCAGTACTTC.

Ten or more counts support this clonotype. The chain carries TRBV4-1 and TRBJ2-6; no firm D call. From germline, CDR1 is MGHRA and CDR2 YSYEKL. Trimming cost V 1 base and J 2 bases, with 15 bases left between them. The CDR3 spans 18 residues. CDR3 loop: CASSQVNVIMAGANVLTF. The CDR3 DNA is TGCGCCAGCAGCCAAGTGAACGTGATAATGGCTGGGGCCAACGTCCTGACTTTC.

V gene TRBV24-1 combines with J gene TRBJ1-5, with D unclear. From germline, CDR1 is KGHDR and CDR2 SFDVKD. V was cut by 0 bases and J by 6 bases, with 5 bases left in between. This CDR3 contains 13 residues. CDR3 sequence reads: CATSDLRGQPQHF. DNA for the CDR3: TGTGCCACCAGTGATTTGCGAGGTCAGCCCCAGCATTTT.

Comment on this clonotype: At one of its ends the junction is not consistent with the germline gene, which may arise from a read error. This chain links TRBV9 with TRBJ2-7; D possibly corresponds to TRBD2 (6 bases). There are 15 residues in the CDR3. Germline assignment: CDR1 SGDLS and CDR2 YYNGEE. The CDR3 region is CASSLTGAISYEQYF. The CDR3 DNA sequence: TGCGCCAGCAGCTTGACGGGAGCTATCTCCTACGAGCAGTACTTC.

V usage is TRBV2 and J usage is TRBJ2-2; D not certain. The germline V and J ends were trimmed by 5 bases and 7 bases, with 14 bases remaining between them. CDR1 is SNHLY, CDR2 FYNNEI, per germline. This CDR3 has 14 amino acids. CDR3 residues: CASSSDGRGGELFF. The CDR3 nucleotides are TGTGCCAGCAGTTCGGACGGTAGAGGCGGGGAGCTGTTTTTT.

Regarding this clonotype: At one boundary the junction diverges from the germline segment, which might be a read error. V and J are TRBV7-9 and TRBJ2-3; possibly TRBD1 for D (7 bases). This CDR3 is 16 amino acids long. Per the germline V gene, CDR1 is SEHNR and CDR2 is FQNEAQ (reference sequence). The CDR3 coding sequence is TGTGCCAGCAGCAACCGACTAGGAGGGGGCACAGGTACGCAGTATTTT. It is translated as CASSNRLGGGTGTQYF. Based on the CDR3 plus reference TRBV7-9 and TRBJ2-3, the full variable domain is DTGVSQNPRHKITKRGQNVTFRCDPISEHNRLYWYRQTLGQGPEFLTYFQNEAQLEKSRLLSDRFSAERPKGSFSTLEIQRTEQGDSAMYLCASSNRLGGGTGTQYFGPGTRLTVL.